A single sample gave rise to the 27 T cell receptor beta chains below, sequenced in a study of response to subunit inactivated influenza vaccine (dated by TCRdb to the late 2010s). Receptors were amplified or captured by RT-PCR. Sequencing was carried out with an Illumina HiSeq 2500. The public reads were quality trimmed at Q25 with fastp and then assembled into clones with MiXCR by TCRdb, keeping productive beta chains. Identical CDR3 proteins give one entry, which carries the most common genes and DNA. Across this sample there are more than 550,000 distinct CDR3 sequences, with about 10% seen only once. The ten largest clones represent about 9.4% of the sample. The material was PBMCs from blood, obtained on the day of vaccination. The receptors were gathered from a man in his fifties or sixties who received an inactivated influenza vaccine. Donor details come from another sample of the same person, matched by shared clones.

This clonotype was counted between two and nine times. J is TRBJ2-1 and V is TRBV20-1, with D possibly being TRBD1 (6 bases). This CDR3 region has 11 residues. The V gene lost 5 bases and the J gene lost 4 bases, with 6 bases spanning the gap. CDR1 and CDR2 from the germline V gene are DFQATT and SNEGSKA (reference sequence). The CDR3 sequence is CSAGQYNEQFF. The CDR3 region has the DNA TGCAGTGCTGGACAGTACAATGAGCAGTTCTTC.

This clonotype was detected a few times. V usage is TRBV20-1 and J usage is TRBJ2-3; a possible D gene is TRBD2 (5 bases). The CDR3 totals 14 residues. CDR1 and CDR2 from the germline V gene are DFQATT and SNEGSKA (reference sequence). Deletions cut 3 bases from V and 2 bases from J, with 12 bases between. In DNA, the CDR3 is TGCAGTGCTAGTGCCGGGGAAGACACAGATACGCAGTATTTT. It is translated as CSASAGEDTDTQYF.

The J gene is TRBJ2-1, the V gene TRBV12-1; TRBD1, the table's D call, was not compared with the DNA. TRBV12-1 is labeled a pseudogene. The CDR3 sequence is 16 residues long. CDR3 sequence (DNA): TGTGCCAGCAGTGAGGCGGGACTAGGATCTTACAATGAGCAGTTCTTC. As protein: CASSEAGLGSYNEQFF.

Many counts were recorded for this clonotype. The gene calls are TRBV11-2 and TRBJ2-7; no definite D call. V was pared by 0 bases and J by 3 bases, with 6 bases between. CDR3 length equals 13 residues. Germline V CDR1 and CDR2: SGHAT, FQNNGV. DNA of the CDR3: TGTGCCAGCAGCTTAGATCCGGGCTACGAGCAGTACTTC. It specifies CASSLDPGYEQYF.

The chain is built from TRBV7-2 and TRBJ2-1; possible D gene TRBD1, 7 bases. CDR3 length: 15 amino acids. The V end was cut by 6 bases, the J end by 0 bases, with 12 bases between. Germline values: CDR1 SGHTA, CDR2 FQGNSA. The CDR3 loop reads CASRSQGGSYNEQFF. The CDR3, as DNA: TGTGCCAGCAGGTCCCAGGGGGGCTCCTACAATGAGCAGTTCTTC.

This clonotype was detected a few times. The chain combines TRBV29-1 with TRBJ2-1; 8 bases line up with TRBD2. This CDR3 has 14 residues. V was pared by 1 base and J by 8 bases, with 7 bases of the junction left unmatched. Germline CDR1 is SQVTM and CDR2 is ANQGSEA. CDR3 sequence (DNA): TGCAGCGTTGAAGGCGGGGGGATCGGGTATGAGCAGTTCTTC. Translated, it gives CSVEGGGIGYEQFF.

In this sample, this clonotype turned up a few times. V is TRBV19 and J is TRBJ2-7; D is uncertain. The CDR3 loop spans 15 amino acids. Per the germline V gene, CDR1 is LNHDA and CDR2 is SQIVND (reference sequence). V was trimmed by 6 bases and J by 2 bases, leaving 17 bases between them. CDR3 nucleotides: TGTGCCAGTAGCACTGGATCGACCTGGACCTACGAGCAGTACTTC. Translated, it gives CASSTGSTWTYEQYF.

This clonotype turned up a few times. The CDR3 coding sequence is TGCAGCGTAGCCGGGCTAGGCAGGGGAACCGGGGAGCTGTTTTTT. Translated: CSVAGLGRGTGELFF. The chain combines TRBV29-1 with TRBJ2-2; maybe TRBD1 (6 bases). CDR1 and CDR2 from the germline V gene are SQVTM and ANQGSEA. The CDR3 sequence is 15 residues long. V lost 6 bases and J 5 bases, leaving 19 bases between the germline ends.

The CDR3 sequence: CASRLATGGAPGNTIYF. The CDR3 region has the DNA TGCGCCAGCAGACTTGCTACAGGGGGCGCCCCTGGAAACACCATATATTTT. The chain combines TRBV5-1 with TRBJ1-3, with 9 bases matching TRBD1. This CDR3 has 17 residues. V was clipped by 5 bases and J by 2 bases; unmatched bases: 11. CDR1 and CDR2 from the germline V gene are SGHRS and YFSETQ.

This clonotype was seen a handful of times. The V call is TRBV29-1, the J call TRBJ2-1; D not certain. Trimming shortened V by 0 bases and J by 14 bases, and 20 bases separated the two germline ends. The CDR3 is 14 residues long. The germline V gene has CDR1 SQVTM and CDR2 ANQGSEA. The CDR3 loop reads CSVEDLQYPIREFF. CDR3 in DNA: TGCAGCGTTGAAGATCTTCAATACCCAATCCGGGAGTTCTTC.

This clonotype has ten or more counts. The rearrangement uses TRBV28 and TRBJ2-7, with 8 positions matching TRBD1. This CDR3 is built from 13 residues. Germline CDR1 and CDR2: MDHEN and SYDVKM. Losses at the gene ends were 7 bases for V and 4 bases for J; bases not matched to a gene: 6. The CDR3 spells CASIDRGRYEQYF. The CDR3, as DNA: TGTGCCAGCATCGACAGGGGCCGGTACGAGCAGTACTTC.

The rearrangement uses TRBV24-1 and TRBJ1-1, with D unclear. Trimming cost V 1 base and J 1 base, with 3 bases left between them. Germline V gene lookup returns CDR1 KGHDR and CDR2 SFDVKD. This CDR3 spans 13 amino acids. The CDR3 loop is CATSDFGNTEAFF. CDR3 bases: TGTGCCACCAGTGATTTCGGGAACACTGAAGCTTTCTTT.

This clonotype occurred a few times. V is TRBV4-3 and J is TRBJ1-5; D uncertain. CDR1 and CDR2 from the germline V gene are LGHNA and YSLEER. Trimming shortened V by 7 bases and J by 0 bases, and 13 bases separated the two germline ends. The CDR3 runs to 15 residues. In nucleotides, the CDR3 is TGCGCCAGCAAATTGACCGAGAATAGCAATCAGCCCCAGCATTTT. Translated: CASKLTENSNQPQHF.

This sequence joins TRBV2 and TRBJ2-3, with TRBD2 matching over 8 bases. Trimming took 2 bases from V and 6 from J; bases not matched to a gene: 7. The CDR3 loop spans 15 amino acids. CDR1 and CDR2 (germline): SNHLY, FYNNEI. CDR3 residues: CASSEPGGLRDTQYF. The CDR3 DNA follows: TGTGCCAGCAGTGAACCGGGGGGGCTTAGGGATACGCAGTATTTT.

The chain joins TRBV7-6 to TRBJ2-3; 9 bases agree with TRBD2. The CDR3 totals 18 residues. Trimming removed 4 bases from V and 0 bases from J; junction bases left unmatched: 11. Germline values: CDR1 SGHVS, CDR2 FNYEAQ. CDR3 sequence reads: CASSSTTWTSDSTDTQYF. The CDR3 bases are TGTGCCAGCAGCTCCACAACCTGGACTAGCGATAGCACAGATACGCAGTATTTT.

This chain uses TRBV7-9 with TRBJ2-3, with D perhaps matching TRBD1 (6 bases). The CDR3 has 15 residues. Germline V gives CDR1 SEHNR, CDR2 FQNEAQ (reference sequence). With 5 bases removed from V and 2 bases from J, the gap between germline ends came to 14 bases. The CDR3 sequence is CASSRTQGITDTQYF. The CDR3 DNA sequence: TGTGCCAGCAGCCGAACACAGGGCATCACAGATACGCAGTATTTT.

The sample holds many counts of this clonotype. This CDR3 is CASSLSVGVGNTIYF. The CDR3 region has the DNA TGTGCCAGCAGTTTAAGTGTAGGGGTTGGAAACACCATATATTTT. V and J are TRBV28 and TRBJ1-3, with D perhaps TRBD1 (5 bases). V lost 2 bases and J 3 bases, leaving 11 bases between the germline ends. This CDR3 contains 15 residues. Germline V gives CDR1 MDHEN, CDR2 SYDVKM.

This clonotype was counted only a few times. This chain links TRBV5-4 with TRBJ1-2; 7 nucleotides line up with TRBD1. Germline CDR1 reads SGHNT; CDR2 reads YYREEE (reference sequence). The CDR3 is 15 residues long. V was pared by 4 bases and J by 4 bases, with 10 bases of the junction left unmatched. The CDR3 reads CASSRLGQNSYGYTF. CDR3 DNA sequence: TGTGCCAGCAGCCGCCTGGGACAGAACTCCTATGGCTACACCTTC.

This clonotype has just a few counts. The V call is TRBV10-3, the J call TRBJ1-1, with unresolved D. Germline CDR1 is ENHRY and CDR2 is SYGVKD. Trimming removed 3 bases from V and 0 bases from J, with 8 bases in between. The CDR3 contains 14 residues. Here the CDR3 DNA reads TGTGCCATCAGTGATCGGGTGATGAACACTGAAGCTTTCTTT. Translating it yields CAISDRVMNTEAFF.

This clonotype was observed at least ten times. The V call is TRBV4-3, the J call TRBJ1-6, with unresolved D. The germline CDR1 and CDR2 sequences are LGHNA and YSLEER. This CDR3 region has 15 residues. Trimming left V 1 base short and J 10 bases short, with 14 bases between. The CDR3 sequence: CASSQGAGLQSPLHF. The DNA for the CDR3 is TGCGCCAGCAGCCAAGGCGCCGGACTCCAATCACCCCTCCACTTT.

This clonotype showed up just a few times. This chain links TRBV24-1 with TRBJ2-2, with 7 bases matching TRBD2. The V segment lost 9 bases and the J segment 1 base; nucleotides outside the gene matches: 28. This CDR3 comprises 22 residues. Germline V lookup: CDR1 KGHDR, CDR2 SFDVKD. The DNA for the CDR3 is TGTGCCACCTGGTGGGAGGGGAAATTTCCGGGACTCAAGTTTGGGAACACCGGGGAGCTGTTTTTT. It translates to CATWWEGKFPGLKFGNTGELFF.

This clonotype was observed a few times. This chain links TRBV20-1 with TRBJ2-5, with a weak D call TRBD2 (5 bases). CDR3 length: 14 amino acids. Trimming took 4 bases from V and 5 from J, leaving 17 bases between them. Germline V gene lookup returns CDR1 DFQATT and CDR2 SNEGSKA (reference sequence). The CDR3 DNA reads TGCAGTGCTACCTCTACCTCGGGATGGGAGACCCAGTACTTC. Its translation is CSATSTSGWETQYF.

This clonotype has a count of ten or more. V usage is TRBV5-5 and J usage is TRBJ2-5; 10 nucleotides align to TRBD2. The CDR3 is made up of 16 amino acids. After removal of 1 base from V and 5 bases from J, the junction contained 8 bases not matched to a gene. Per germline, CDR1 SGHKS and CDR2 YYEKEE (reference sequence). The CDR3 DNA follows: TGTGCCAGCAGCTTGCACCTAGCGGGGGATGGGGAGACCCAGTACTTC. Translated: CASSLHLAGDGETQYF.

Only a few counts were recorded for this clonotype. This sequence joins TRBV20-1 and TRBJ2-7; D unresolved. V shed 5 bases and J shed 0 bases, with 11 bases lying between them. Germline V CDR1 and CDR2: DFQATT, SNEGSKA (reference sequence). The CDR3 length is 13 residues. The CDR3 DNA is TGCAGTGCTGACTCGGCAGGCTCCTACGAGCAGTACTTC. This gives the protein CSADSAGSYEQYF.

There are a few counts of this clonotype. This chain connects TRBV25-1 to TRBJ1-1; D possibly corresponds to TRBD1 (6 bases). V was pared by 3 bases and J by 3 bases, with 14 bases between. This CDR3 has 15 amino acids. Germline CDR1 reads MGHDK; CDR2 reads SYGVNS. CDR3 nucleotide sequence: TGTGCCAGCAGTGATCGAGGGGAGGGGGACACTGAAGCTTTCTTT. This codes for CASSDRGEGDTEAFF.

The chain employs TRBV27 and TRBJ2-5; D may be TRBD1 (6 bases). The CDR3 runs 14 residues. Germline lookup yields CDR1 MNHEY and CDR2 SMNVEV (reference sequence). Trimming removed 5 bases at V and 1 base at J, with 11 bases between. The CDR3 DNA is TGTGCCAGCAGTCCATACAGGGCCCAAGAGACCCAGTACTTC. Translation gives CASSPYRAQETQYF.

This clonotype came up a few times. CDR3 DNA sequence: TGTGCCAGCAGAAAGAGGACAGGGGGCAATGAGCAGTTCTTC. Encoded protein: CASRKRTGGNEQFF. The rearrangement uses TRBV6-2 or TRBV6-3 and TRBJ2-1; 10 bases agree with TRBD1. Looked up from germline, CDR1 is MNHEY and CDR2 is SVGEGT. Trimming took 6 bases from V and 6 from J; bases not matched to a gene: 5. This CDR3 is 14 amino acids long.